This TCR beta chain was identified in a study of CD8 T cells in ankylosing spondylitis. The study's findings and limits: Clones that were linked to disease were CD8+ and were relatively rare in peripheral blood. Blood of patients with ankylosing spondylitis appeared to be characterized by a TCR beta motif of several highly homologous variants.

There are 15 residues in the CDR3. Germline V gene lookup returns CDR1 DFQATT and CDR2 SNEGSKA (reference sequence). Losses at the gene ends were 8 bases for V and 7 bases for J; bases not matched to a gene: 15. This clonotype turned up a few times. Its antigen is still unknown. TCRdb re-derived calls from the 5' RACE reads in MiXCR, one entry per CDR3 protein. The table lists 250,000 to 300,000 distinct CDR3 sequences, 20% of them singletons. Sequenced: blood, either unsorted or a sorted T cell fraction (not recorded which). This chain uses TRBV20-1 with TRBJ2-4; TRBD1 matches 9 bases. This receptor was taken from a male donor with ankylosing spondylitis or in good health (not recorded which). The CDR3 loop reads CSLRAPTGGSNIQYF. In DNA form, the CDR3 reads TGCAGTTTAAGAGCCCCGACAGGGGGTAGTAACATTCAGTACTTC.